Listed below are T cell receptor beta chains from one sample, sequenced in a study of T cells expressing NK-cell markers. TCRdb processed the 5' RACE reads again and assigns one entry to each CDR3 protein, with no DNA. The sample's table shows about 410,000 distinct CDR3 sequences. Source material: blood T cells: a sorted CD56 or NKG2C T cell subset, CD4+ or CD8+ T cells, or bulk PBMC T cells (not recorded which). Source of these receptors: a woman in her forties or fifties in good health. The CDR3 runs from the conserved cysteine through the conserved F or W.

v_gene	j_gene	CDR3aa
TRBV15	TRBJ2-7	CATSRVGGDSYEQYF
TRBV3-1	TRBJ1-3	CASSQDSRVGNTIYF
TRBV3-1	TRBJ2-3	CASSRLAVYTDTQYF
TRBV5-5	TRBJ2-1	CASSLEPPSYNEQFF
TRBV7-9	TRBJ2-3	CASSPHPRENTQYF
TRBV5-1	TRBJ1-6	CASSLQQGAFNSPLHF
TRBV12-3/TRBV12-4	TRBJ1-5	CASRRDRDQPQHF
TRBV20-1	TRBJ2-1	CSAPTLAGSYNEQFF
TRBV20-1	TRBJ2-1	CSARDRQFDEQFF
TRBV11-3	TRBJ2-1	CASSLDIDNEQFF
TRBV29-1	TRBJ1-2	CSVARSLEDGYTF
TRBV4-2	TRBJ2-7	CASSQEGLASYEQYF
TRBV3-1	TRBJ2-2	CASSQDRNLAGELFF
TRBV4-1	TRBJ2-1	CASSQVAGVVYNEQFF
TRBV4-2	TRBJ2-7	CASSQESPSYEQYF
TRBV7-9	TRBJ1-1	CASSHRDSIEAFF
TRBV28	TRBJ2-7	CASSAGPQVCLDF
TRBV2	TRBJ2-1	CASSGGGDRTYNEQFF
TRBV20-1	TRBJ1-1	CSARGGWEGEVFF
TRBV5-1	TRBJ2-2	CASSSAGTLVDTGELFF
TRBV12-3/TRBV12-4	TRBJ2-3	CASSSSQPILTDTQYF
TRBV12-3/TRBV12-4	TRBJ2-3	CASSLLAADTQYF
TRBV2	TRBJ2-2	CAGSGLAGGGTGELFF